Each of the 8 T cell receptor beta chains below was sequenced from the same sample in a study of human CD4 T cells and Enterobacteriaceae. Sorting took every CD4+ cell except CD45RA+CCR7+CD95- naive cells, reaching over 95% purity. The assay was immunoSEQ multiplex PCR, and TCRdb's table has in-frame clones only and misses some. This sample yields tens of thousands of clones, of which approximately 82% are seen a single time; 1.5% to 2% belongs to the top ten. Sequencing input: memory CD4+ T cells from blood. These receptors came from a human donor in good health.

The CDR3 loop reads CAISEGTGELFF. The CDR3 DNA reads as TGTGCCATCAGTGAAGGCACCGGGGAGCTGTTTTTT. The rearrangement joins TRBV10-3 to TRBJ2-2; no firm D call. Germline CDR1 reads ENHRY; CDR2 reads SYGVKD. The CDR3 has 12 amino acids. Trimming removed 3 bases at V and 4 bases at J, with 3 bases between.

This clone came up once. This sequence joins TRBV18 and TRBJ1-2; TRBD1 matches at 7 bases. The V and J ends lost 6 bases and 8 bases, in that order; junction bases with no gene match: 15. Germline V gene data show CDR1 as KGHSH and CDR2 as LQKENI. This CDR3 comprises 15 residues. The CDR3 loop is CASSPGQATTGGYTF. In DNA form, the CDR3 reads TGTGCCAGCTCTCCTGGACAGGCCACTACCGGGGGCTACACCTTC.

This clone was recorded only once. V is TRBV11-2 and J is TRBJ2-5, with a possible D match to TRBD2 (5 bases). CDR1 SGHAT and CDR2 FQNNGV come from the germline V gene. The CDR3 is 14 amino acids. The V end was cut by 7 bases, the J end by 5 bases, with 17 bases between. CDR3 in DNA: TGTGCCAGCACTCCCCCGGGGTCGATGGAGACCCAGTACTTC. This codes for CASTPPGSMETQYF.

The V and J genes are TRBV6-5 and TRBJ2-1, with D possibly matching TRBD2 (5 bases). CDR1 is MNHEY and CDR2 is SVGAGI in the germline V gene. The ends were cut back, 6 bases at V and 10 bases at J, with 10 bases in the middle. The CDR3 totals 11 residues. The CDR3 nucleotides read TGTGCCAGCAGGAGGGAGATGGAGCAGTTCTTC. It specifies CASRREMEQFF.

This clone was picked up one time. The chain couples TRBV19 to TRBJ2-7; either TRBD1 or TRBD2 may fit D (5 bases each). The CDR3 consists of 15 residues. Trimming shortened V by 3 bases and J by 2 bases, and 14 bases separated the two germline ends. Germline V CDR1 and CDR2: LNHDA, SQIVND (reference sequence). CDR3 sequence reads: CASSIVRGATYEQYF. The CDR3 DNA reads TGTGCCAGTAGTATTGTTAGGGGAGCGACCTACGAGCAGTACTTC.

This chain connects TRBV19 to TRBJ2-7; 14 bases line up with TRBD2. The CDR3 consists of 16 residues. The junction had 5 bases not matched to a gene; V was cut back by 5 bases and J by 2 bases. Germline V gene sequence: CDR1 LNHDA, CDR2 SQIVND (reference sequence). The CDR3 region is CASSSGTSGGPYEQYF. As DNA, the CDR3 is TGTGCCAGTAGTTCCGGGACTAGCGGGGGACCCTACGAGCAGTACTTC.

This clone occurred once. The genes are TRBV2 and TRBJ1-2; 7 bases are shared with TRBD1. The junction had 12 bases not matched to a gene; V was cut back by 7 bases and J by 7 bases. In germline, CDR1 is SNHLY, CDR2 FYNNEI. The CDR3 is made up of 14 amino acids. Written as DNA, the CDR3 is TGTGCCAGCACACAGGGGCGGGCCGGAAGTGGCTACACCTTC. Translation gives CASTQGRAGSGYTF. Variable domain in full (rest from reference TRBV2 and TRBJ1-2): EPEVTQTPSHQVTQMGQEVILRCVPISNHLYFYWYRQILGQKVEFLVSFYNNEISEKSEIFDDQFSVERPDGSNFTLKIRSTKLEDSAMYFCASTQGRAGSGYTFGSGTRLTVV.

The chain carries TRBV4-2 and TRBJ2-1, with 8 bases fitting TRBD2. This CDR3 region has 17 residues. V lost 4 bases, J lost 7 bases, and 15 bases stayed unmatched. CDR1 and CDR2 (germline): LGHNA, YNFKEQ. CDR3 coding DNA: TGTGCCAGCAGCCGAGGACTGAAAGCGGGAGCTCTTAATGAGCAGTTCTTC. Amino acids: CASSRGLKAGALNEQFF.